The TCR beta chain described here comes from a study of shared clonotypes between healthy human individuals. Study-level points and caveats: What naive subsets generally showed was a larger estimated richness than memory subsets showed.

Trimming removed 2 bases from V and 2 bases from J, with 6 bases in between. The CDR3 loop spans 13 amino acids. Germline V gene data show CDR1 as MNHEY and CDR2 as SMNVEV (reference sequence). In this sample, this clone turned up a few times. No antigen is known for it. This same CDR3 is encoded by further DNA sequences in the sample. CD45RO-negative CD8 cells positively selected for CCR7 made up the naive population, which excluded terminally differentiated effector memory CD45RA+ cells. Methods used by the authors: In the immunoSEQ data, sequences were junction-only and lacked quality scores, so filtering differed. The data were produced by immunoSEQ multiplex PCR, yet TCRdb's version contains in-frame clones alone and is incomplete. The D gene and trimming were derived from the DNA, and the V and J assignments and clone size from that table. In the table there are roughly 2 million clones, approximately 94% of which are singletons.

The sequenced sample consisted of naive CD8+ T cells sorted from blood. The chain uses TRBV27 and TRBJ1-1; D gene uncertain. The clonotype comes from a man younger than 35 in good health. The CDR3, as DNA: TGTGCCAGCAGTTTAGGGCAAAACACTGAAGCTTTCTTT. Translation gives CASSLGQNTEAFF.